This T cell receptor beta chain originates from a study of blood T cell repertoires in COVID-19. As for the study in general: Specimens from acute and convalescent COVID-19 originated in the United States, Italy and Spain. Sources were T cells, B-cell-depleted T cells, or PBMCs; the material itself was cDNA or gDNA.

V was pared by 0 bases and J by 5 bases, with 13 bases between. CDR1 MNHEY and CDR2 SVGAGI come from the germline V gene. The CDR3 loop spans 15 amino acids. In the authors' workflow: It was from reference gene primer amplification that nucleated cell counts were estimated. Sequenced by immunoSEQ multiplex PCR; TCRdb stores in-frame clones only, minus some. The DNA was the basis for D and trimming; V, J and clone size are from that table. This repertoire shows about 200,000 clones, 92% found once; its top ten account for approximately 1.2%. On this clone: The same CDR3 arises from other DNA sequences in this sample as well.

Source material: peripheral blood. This chain joins TRBV6-5 and TRBJ1-1; tentative D call: TRBD1 (6 bases). This receptor was obtained from a man aged 25 to 40 with acute or convalescent COVID-19. The DNA of the CDR3 is TGTGCCAGCAGTTACTCGGGGGGGCGCGGGACTGAAGCTTTCTTT. It translates to CASSYSGGRGTEAFF.